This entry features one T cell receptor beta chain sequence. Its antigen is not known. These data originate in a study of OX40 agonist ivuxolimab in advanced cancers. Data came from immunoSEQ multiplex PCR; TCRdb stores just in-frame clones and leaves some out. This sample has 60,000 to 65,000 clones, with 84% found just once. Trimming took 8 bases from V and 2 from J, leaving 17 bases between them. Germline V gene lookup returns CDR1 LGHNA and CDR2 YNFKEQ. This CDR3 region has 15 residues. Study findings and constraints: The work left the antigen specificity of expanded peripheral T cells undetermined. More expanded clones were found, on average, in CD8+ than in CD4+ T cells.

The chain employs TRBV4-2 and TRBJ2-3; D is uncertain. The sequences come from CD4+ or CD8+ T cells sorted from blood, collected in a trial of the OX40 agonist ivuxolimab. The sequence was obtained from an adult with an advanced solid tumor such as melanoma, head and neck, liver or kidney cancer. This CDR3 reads CASGKAGPDTDTQYF. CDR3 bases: TGTGCCAGCGGGAAGGCTGGGCCAGACACAGATACGCAGTATTTT.